Below, one TCR beta chain is given with its context. What it recognizes is unknown. V lost 0 bases and J lost 5, with 10 bases in between. The CDR3 spans 14 residues. The germline V gene has CDR1 MDHEN and CDR2 SYDVKM. These data belong to a study of post-analysis software for immune sequencing data. About the study: As for disease course, relapsing-remitting, secondary progressive and progressive-relapsing multiple sclerosis were all included.

Unique molecular identifiers were built into the TCR beta cDNA libraries. It was from approximately 0.91 to 9.4 million T cells that approximately 500,000 cDNA molecules came. Each CDR3 protein is one row after TCRdb ran MiXCR on the PCR reads. Here the sample spans about 810,000 distinct CDR3 sequences, roughly half being singletons. Study conclusions and caveats: With TRBV5-6, TRBV5-1 and TRBV20-1 included, about 5 TRBV segments were more frequent in patients than in controls. Comparison with controls showed significantly lower normalized Chao1 diversity in multiple sclerosis patients.

The receptor's source is a girl between 5 and 17 years old with multiple sclerosis. Sequenced material: blood. This sequence joins TRBV28 and TRBJ2-5; D is perhaps TRBD1 or TRBD2 (6 bases each). For the CDR3, the DNA is TGTGCCAGCAGTTTATGGGGGGGCGGGGAGACCCAGTACTTC. This gives the protein CASSLWGGGETQYF.